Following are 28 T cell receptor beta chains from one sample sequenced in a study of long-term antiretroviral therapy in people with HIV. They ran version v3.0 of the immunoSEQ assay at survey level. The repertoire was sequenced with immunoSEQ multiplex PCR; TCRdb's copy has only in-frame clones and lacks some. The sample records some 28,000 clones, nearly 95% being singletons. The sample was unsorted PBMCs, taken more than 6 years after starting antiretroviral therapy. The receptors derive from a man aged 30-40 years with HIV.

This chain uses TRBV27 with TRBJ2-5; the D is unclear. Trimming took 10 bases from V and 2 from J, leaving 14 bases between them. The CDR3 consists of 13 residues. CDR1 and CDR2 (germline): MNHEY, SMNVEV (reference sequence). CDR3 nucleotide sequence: TGTGCCACCATGGGGATAGGGCAAGAGACCCAGTACTTC. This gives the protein CATMGIGQETQYF.

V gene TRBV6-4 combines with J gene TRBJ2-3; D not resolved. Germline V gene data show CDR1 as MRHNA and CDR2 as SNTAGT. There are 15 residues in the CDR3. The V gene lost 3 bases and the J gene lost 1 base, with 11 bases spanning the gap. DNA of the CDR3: TGTGCCAGCAGTGAGGGGTTGTCTGGCACAGATACGCAGTATTTT. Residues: CASSEGLSGTDTQYF.

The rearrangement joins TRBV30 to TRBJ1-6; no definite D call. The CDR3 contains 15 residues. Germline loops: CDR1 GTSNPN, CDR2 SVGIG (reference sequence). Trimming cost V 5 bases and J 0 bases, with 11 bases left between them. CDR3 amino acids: CAWGDGSSYNSPLHF. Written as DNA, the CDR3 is TGTGCCTGGGGAGACGGCAGCTCCTATAATTCACCCCTCCACTTT.

CDR3 in amino acids: CASSGNYGYTF. CDR3 bases: TGTGCCAGCAGCGGAAACTATGGCTACACCTTC. J is TRBJ1-2 and V is TRBV9; no clear D. V was shortened by 3 bases and J by 2 bases, with 2 bases between the two germline ends. From germline, CDR1 is SGDLS and CDR2 YYNGEE. CDR3 length equals 11 residues.

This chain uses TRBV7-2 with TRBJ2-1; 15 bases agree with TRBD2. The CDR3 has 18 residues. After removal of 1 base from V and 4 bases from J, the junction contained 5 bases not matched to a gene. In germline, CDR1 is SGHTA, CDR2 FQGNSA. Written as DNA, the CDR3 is TGTGCCAGCAGCTTAGAGGGGACTAGCGGGAGGTTTTACAATGAGCAGTTCTTC. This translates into CASSLEGTSGRFYNEQFF.

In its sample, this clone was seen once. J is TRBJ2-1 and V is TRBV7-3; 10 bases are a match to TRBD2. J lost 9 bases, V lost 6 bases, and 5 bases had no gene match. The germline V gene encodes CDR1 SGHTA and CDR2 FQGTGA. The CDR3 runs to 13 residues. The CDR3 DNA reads TGTGCCAGCAGTTCTAGCGGGAGCCGTGAGCAGTTCTTC. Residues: CASSSSGSREQFF.

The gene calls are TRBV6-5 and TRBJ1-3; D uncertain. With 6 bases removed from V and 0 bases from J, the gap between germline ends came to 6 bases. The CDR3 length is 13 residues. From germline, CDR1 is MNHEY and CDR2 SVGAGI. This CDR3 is CASRSNSGNTIYF. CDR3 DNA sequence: TGTGCCAGCAGGAGCAACTCTGGAAACACCATATATTTT.

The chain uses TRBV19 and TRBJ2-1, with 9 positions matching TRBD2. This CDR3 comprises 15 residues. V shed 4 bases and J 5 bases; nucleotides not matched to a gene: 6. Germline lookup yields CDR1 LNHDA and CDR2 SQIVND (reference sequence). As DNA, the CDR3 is TGTGCCAGTAGTACCCGACTAGCGGAGAACAATGAGCAGTTCTTC. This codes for CASSTRLAENNEQFF.

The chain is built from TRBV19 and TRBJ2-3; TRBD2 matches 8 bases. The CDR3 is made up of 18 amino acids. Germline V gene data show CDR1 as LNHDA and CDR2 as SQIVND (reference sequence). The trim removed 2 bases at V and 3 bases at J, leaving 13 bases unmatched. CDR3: CASSITPVGTSVTDTQYF. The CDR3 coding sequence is TGTGCCAGTAGTATAACCCCCGTTGGGACTAGTGTAACAGATACGCAGTATTTT.

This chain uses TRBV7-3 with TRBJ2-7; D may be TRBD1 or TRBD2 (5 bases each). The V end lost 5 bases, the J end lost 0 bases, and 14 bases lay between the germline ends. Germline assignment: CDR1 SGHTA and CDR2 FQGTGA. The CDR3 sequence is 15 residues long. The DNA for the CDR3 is TGTGCCAGCAGCACCGCCGGGACGATCTCCTACGAGCAGTACTTC. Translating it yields CASSTAGTISYEQYF.

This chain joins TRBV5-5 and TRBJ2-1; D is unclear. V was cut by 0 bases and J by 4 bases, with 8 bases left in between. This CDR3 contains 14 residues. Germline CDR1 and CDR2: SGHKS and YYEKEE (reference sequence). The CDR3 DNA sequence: TGTGCCAGCAGCTTGGTACCCGGGTACAATGAGCAGTTCTTC. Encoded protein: CASSLVPGYNEQFF.

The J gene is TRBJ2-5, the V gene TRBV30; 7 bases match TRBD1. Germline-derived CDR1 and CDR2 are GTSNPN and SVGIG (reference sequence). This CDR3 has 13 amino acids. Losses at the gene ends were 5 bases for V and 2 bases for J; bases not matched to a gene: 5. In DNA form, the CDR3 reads TGTGCCTGGGGTGGGACAGCTCAAGAGACCCAGTACTTC. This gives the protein CAWGGTAQETQYF.

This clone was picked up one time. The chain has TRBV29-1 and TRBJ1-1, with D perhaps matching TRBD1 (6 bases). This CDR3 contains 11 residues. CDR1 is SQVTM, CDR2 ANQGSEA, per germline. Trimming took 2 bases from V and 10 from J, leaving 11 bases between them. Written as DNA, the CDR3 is TGCAGCGTTGAATCAGGGGCGAGAGCTTTCTTT. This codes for CSVESGARAFF.

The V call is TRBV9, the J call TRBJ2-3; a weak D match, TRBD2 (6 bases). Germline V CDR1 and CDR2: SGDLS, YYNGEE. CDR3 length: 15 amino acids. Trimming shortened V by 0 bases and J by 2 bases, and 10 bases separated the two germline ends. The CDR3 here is CASSVVGGFTDTQYF. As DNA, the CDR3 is TGTGCCAGCAGCGTAGTCGGGGGTTTCACAGATACGCAGTATTTT.

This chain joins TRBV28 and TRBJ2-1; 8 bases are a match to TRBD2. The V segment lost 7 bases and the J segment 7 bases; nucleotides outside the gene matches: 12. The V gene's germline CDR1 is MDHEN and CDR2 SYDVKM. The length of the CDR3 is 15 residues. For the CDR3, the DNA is TGTGCCAGCACCGCCCGTACGGGAGGGAGAAATGAGCAGTTCTTC. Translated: CASTARTGGRNEQFF.

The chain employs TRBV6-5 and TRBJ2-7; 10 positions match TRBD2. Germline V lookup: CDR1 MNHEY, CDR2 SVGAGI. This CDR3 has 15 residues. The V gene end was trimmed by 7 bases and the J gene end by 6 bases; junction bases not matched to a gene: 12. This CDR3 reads CASTKGGSGRSEQYF. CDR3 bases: TGTGCCAGCACCAAAGGAGGTAGCGGGAGGTCCGAGCAGTACTTC.

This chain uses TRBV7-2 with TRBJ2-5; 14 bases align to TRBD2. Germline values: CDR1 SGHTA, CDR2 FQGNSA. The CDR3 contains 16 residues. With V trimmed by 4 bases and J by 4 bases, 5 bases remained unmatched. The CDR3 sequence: CASSSGTSGRLETQYF. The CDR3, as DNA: TGTGCCAGCAGCTCTGGGACTAGCGGGAGACTAGAGACCCAGTACTTC.

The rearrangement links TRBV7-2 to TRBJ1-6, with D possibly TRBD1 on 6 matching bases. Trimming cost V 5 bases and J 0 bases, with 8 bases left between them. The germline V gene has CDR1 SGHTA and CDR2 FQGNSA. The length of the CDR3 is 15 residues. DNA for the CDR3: TGTGCCAGCAGCGGGGACACCTCCTATAATTCACCCCTCCACTTT. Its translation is CASSGDTSYNSPLHF.

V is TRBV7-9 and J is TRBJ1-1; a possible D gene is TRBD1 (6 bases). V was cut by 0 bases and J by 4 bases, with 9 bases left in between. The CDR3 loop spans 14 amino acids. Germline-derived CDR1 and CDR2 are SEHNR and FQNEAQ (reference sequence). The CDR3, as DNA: TGTGCCAGCAGCTTAGCGCGGACAGCCACTGAAGCTTTCTTT. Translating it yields CASSLARTATEAFF.

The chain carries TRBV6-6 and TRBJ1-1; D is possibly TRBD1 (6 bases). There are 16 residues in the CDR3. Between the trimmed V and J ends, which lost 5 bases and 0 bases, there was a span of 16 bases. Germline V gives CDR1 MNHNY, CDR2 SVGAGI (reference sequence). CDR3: CASSRPWGAMNTEAFF. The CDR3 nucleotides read TGTGCCAGCAGTCGACCATGGGGGGCAATGAACACTGAAGCTTTCTTT.

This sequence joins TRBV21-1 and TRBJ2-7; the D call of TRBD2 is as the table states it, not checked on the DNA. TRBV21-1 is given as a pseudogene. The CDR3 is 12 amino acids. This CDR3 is CAPKGGSYEQYF. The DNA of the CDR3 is TGTGCCCCGAAGGGGGGGTCCTACGAGCAGTACTTC.

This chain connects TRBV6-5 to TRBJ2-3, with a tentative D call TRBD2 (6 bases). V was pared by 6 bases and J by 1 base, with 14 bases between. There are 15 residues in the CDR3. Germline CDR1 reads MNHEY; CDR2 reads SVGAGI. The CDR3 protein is CASSRRLVRTDTQYF. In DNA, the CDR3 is TGTGCCAGCAGCCGACGACTAGTCCGCACAGATACGCAGTATTTT.

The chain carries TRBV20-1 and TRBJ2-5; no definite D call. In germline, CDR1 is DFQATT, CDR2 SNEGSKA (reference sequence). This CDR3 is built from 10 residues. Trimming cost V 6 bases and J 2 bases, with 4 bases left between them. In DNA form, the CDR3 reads TGCAGTGCGCCTCAAGAGACCCAGTACTTC. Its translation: CSAPQETQYF.

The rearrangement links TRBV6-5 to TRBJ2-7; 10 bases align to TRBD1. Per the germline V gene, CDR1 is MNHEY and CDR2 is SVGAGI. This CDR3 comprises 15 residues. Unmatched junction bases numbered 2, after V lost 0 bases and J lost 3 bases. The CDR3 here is CASSYSGTGVYEQYF. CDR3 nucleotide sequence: TGTGCCAGCAGTTACTCAGGGACAGGGGTCTACGAGCAGTACTTC.

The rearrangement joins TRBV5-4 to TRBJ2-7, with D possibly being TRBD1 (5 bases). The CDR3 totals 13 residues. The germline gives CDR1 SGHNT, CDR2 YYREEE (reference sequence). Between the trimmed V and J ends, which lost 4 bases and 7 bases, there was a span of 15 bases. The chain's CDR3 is CASSPTQGREQYF. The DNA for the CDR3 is TGTGCCAGCAGCCCGACTCAGGGTAGAGAGCAGTACTTC.

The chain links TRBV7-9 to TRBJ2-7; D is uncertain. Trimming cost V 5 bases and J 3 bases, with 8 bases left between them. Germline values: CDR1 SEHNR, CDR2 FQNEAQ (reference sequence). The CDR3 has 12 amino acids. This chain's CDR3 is CASSPEGYEQYF. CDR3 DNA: TGTGCCAGCAGCCCTGAAGGCTACGAGCAGTACTTC.

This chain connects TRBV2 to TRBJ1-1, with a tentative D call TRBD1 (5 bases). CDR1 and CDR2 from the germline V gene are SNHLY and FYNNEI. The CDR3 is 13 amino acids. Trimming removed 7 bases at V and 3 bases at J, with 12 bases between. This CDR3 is CASISGTDTEAFF. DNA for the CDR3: TGTGCCAGCATCTCGGGGACCGACACTGAAGCTTTCTTT.

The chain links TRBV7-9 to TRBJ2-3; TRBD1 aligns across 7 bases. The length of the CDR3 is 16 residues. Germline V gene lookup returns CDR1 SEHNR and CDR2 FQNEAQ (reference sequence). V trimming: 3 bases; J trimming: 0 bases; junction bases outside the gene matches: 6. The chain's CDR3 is CASSLGTVPSTDTQYF. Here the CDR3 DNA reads TGTGCCAGCAGCTTGGGGACAGTTCCTAGCACAGATACGCAGTATTTT.